This T cell receptor beta chain was obtained from a study of blood T cell repertoires in COVID-19. From germline, CDR1 is SGHTA and CDR2 FQGNSA. With 3 bases clipped from V and 4 bases from J, the junction kept 2 bases outside the gene matches. The CDR3 covers 13 residues. Authors' methods: Counts of nucleated cells, estimated from reference gene primer amplification, were obtained. Clones were sequenced by immunoSEQ multiplex PCR, and TCRdb holds only the in-frame ones, with some missing. V, J and clone size are taken as reported in that table, and D and trimming were inferred from the DNA itself. The table records some 240,000 clones, 70% to 85% of them present only once.

The chain recombines TRBV7-2 with TRBJ1-1; 7 bases agree with TRBD1. The specimen sequenced was peripheral blood. The clonotype originates from a woman in her 40s who had recovered from COVID-19. In DNA form, the CDR3 reads TGTGCCAGCAGCTTCGACAGGGTCACTGAAGCTTTCTTT. Translated, it gives CASSFDRVTEAFF.